A selection of T cell receptor beta chains follows, all from one sample in a study of T cells expressing NK-cell markers. For each CDR3 protein, TCRdb gives one entry from its re-call of the 5' RACE reads, without DNA. Reported are around 380,000 distinct CDR3 sequences; the ten largest clones contain around a tenth. The sample taken for sequencing was blood T cells: a sorted CD56 or NKG2C T cell subset, CD4+ or CD8+ T cells, or bulk PBMC T cells (not recorded which). These receptors came from a woman in her 50s in good health. Both conserved end residues are part of each CDR3.

V gene	J gene	CDR3 protein
TRBV12-3/TRBV12-4	TRBJ1-2	CATNSDRHYGYTF
TRBV25-1	TRBJ2-1	CASSSDQGDINEQFF
TRBV9	TRBJ1-1	CASSVGGAGRMNTEAFF
TRBV20-1	TRBJ1-6	CSARDSSVGTVYNSPLHF
TRBV5-1	TRBJ2-3	CASSGGGEYAFPPDTQYF
TRBV12-3/TRBV12-4	TRBJ1-2	CASSSSPNYGYTF
TRBV6-4	TRBJ2-3	CASSDVAGETDTQYF
TRBV5-5	TRBJ2-5	CASSSGTAETQYF
TRBV3-1	TRBJ2-1	CASSQGRSNEQFF
TRBV7-9	TRBJ1-3	CASSASGTGYSGNTIYF
TRBV30	TRBJ1-2	CAWSVSISLGYTF
TRBV11-2	TRBJ2-3	CASGTGWGSTDTQYF
TRBV12-3/TRBV12-4	TRBJ1-2	CASSSDPLQGYTF
TRBV5-1	TRBJ1-3	CASSRDFSGNTIYF
TRBV29-1	TRBJ1-3	CSVSDGSSGNTIYF
TRBV29-1	TRBJ1-1	CSVELLRAEAFF
TRBV5-1	TRBJ2-5	CASSLVPGDQYF
TRBV20-1	TRBJ1-5	CSATLGTASNQPQHF
TRBV5-1	TRBJ2-1	CASSLGDRSRNEQFF
TRBV4-1	TRBJ2-5	CASSQEGRDTLQETQYF
TRBV11-3	TRBJ2-7	CASSGGTGGVKSYEQYF
TRBV5-5	TRBJ2-3	CASSLGLEGWTDTQYF
TRBV7-9	TRBJ2-1	CASSPTPGLAGAGAYNEQFF
TRBV19	TRBJ1-1	CARETGRNTEAFF
TRBV20-1	TRBJ2-1	CSAKSAHNEQFF
TRBV20-1	TRBJ2-1	CSARITLAGYNEQFF
TRBV7-3	TRBJ2-2	CASSSSTLLGLAELRGDTGELFF
TRBV9	TRBJ2-2	CASSEGRLANTGELFF
TRBV29-1	TRBJ2-2	CSVRKAGELFF
TRBV6-2/TRBV6-3	TRBJ2-5	CASSYSRQVSNTQYF
TRBV7-7	TRBJ2-2	CASSLRQNTGELFF